What follows are 27 T cell receptor beta chains derived from one specimen sequenced in a study of OX40 agonist ivuxolimab in advanced cancers. Profiling relied on immunoSEQ multiplex PCR, and the TCRdb table lists in-frame clones only, not all of them. The table has 40,000 to 45,000 clones, around 87% seen once. The sequences come from CD4+ or CD8+ T cells sorted from blood, collected in a trial of the OX40 agonist ivuxolimab. The receptor set was obtained from an adult with an advanced solid tumor such as melanoma, head and neck, liver or kidney cancer.

This rearrangement joins TRBV6-6 to TRBJ1-2; perhaps TRBD1 as D (5 bases). Germline lookup yields CDR1 MNHNY and CDR2 SVGAGI (reference sequence). This CDR3 is 15 amino acids long. V gave up 2 bases and J gave up 6 bases, with 16 bases separating them. This CDR3 is CASSYPGRNQHGYTF. CDR3 nucleotides: TGTGCCAGCAGTTACCCGGGACGCAACCAACATGGCTACACCTTC.

The genes are TRBV7-2 and TRBJ2-5; D possibly matches TRBD1 or TRBD2 (6 bases each). The CDR3 covers 16 residues. The ends were cut back, 5 bases at V and 7 bases at J, with 23 bases in the middle. Germline V gene sequence: CDR1 SGHTA, CDR2 FQGNSA. The CDR3 sequence is CASSPPPSGAGATQYF. In nucleotides, the CDR3 is TGTGCCAGCAGCCCCCCCCCATCGGGGGCCGGGGCGACCCAGTACTTC. The entire variable domain, with the rest obtained from reference TRBV7-2 and TRBJ2-5, is as follows: GAGVSQSPSNKVTEKGKDVELRCDPISGHTALYWYRQSLGQGLEFLIYFQGNSAPDKSGLPSDRFSAERTGGSVSTLTIQRTQQEDSAVYLCASSPPPSGAGATQYFGPGTRLLVL.

The chain recombines TRBV7-9 with TRBJ2-7; D may correspond to TRBD1 or TRBD2 (5 bases each). Germline values: CDR1 SEHNR, CDR2 FQNEAQ (reference sequence). V dropped 5 bases and J dropped 3 bases, with 26 bases sitting between them. CDR3 size: 18 residues. In nucleotides, the CDR3 is TGTGCCAGCAGCCCAACATGGGGCGAGGGAGCTTATGACTACGAGCAGTACTTC. Translation gives CASSPTWGEGAYDYEQYF.

DNA of the CDR3: TGTGCCAGCAGTGAACGGGGATCCTTGGGGGATACGCAGTATTTT. The encoded protein is CASSERGSLGDTQYF. The V and J genes are TRBV6-1 and TRBJ2-3, with a weak D call TRBD2 (5 bases). Trimming stripped 2 bases from V and 6 bases from J, with 15 bases between. This CDR3 contains 15 residues. The germline gives CDR1 MNHNS, CDR2 SASEGT.

The rearrangement uses TRBV10-3 and TRBJ1-1; tentatively, D is TRBD1 (6 bases). The length of the CDR3 is 13 residues. V dropped 4 bases and J dropped 5 bases, with 11 bases sitting between them. CDR1 and CDR2 (germline): ENHRY, SYGVKD. CDR3 amino acids: CAISVRGGTEAFF. Here the CDR3 DNA reads TGTGCCATCAGTGTCAGGGGTGGAACTGAAGCTTTCTTT.

This chain links TRBV18 with TRBJ1-1; TRBD1 aligns across 11 bases. The CDR3 totals 16 residues. Trimming cost V 5 bases and J 5 bases; bases outside gene matches: 10. Germline values: CDR1 KGHSH, CDR2 LQKENI. The CDR3 DNA reads as TGTGCCAGCTCAGGACAGGGGGCAGGTCTGGGAACTGAAGCTTTCTTT. Protein: CASSGQGAGLGTEAFF.

The gene calls are TRBV28 and TRBJ1-1, with D possibly matching TRBD1 (5 bases). V lost 6 bases and J 0 bases, leaving 11 bases between the germline ends. Looked up from germline, CDR1 is MDHEN and CDR2 is SYDVKM. This CDR3 comprises 14 residues. The CDR3, as DNA: TGTGCCAGCAGGGCAGGGAGCATGAACACTGAAGCTTTCTTT. It codes for CASRAGSMNTEAFF.

The DNA for the CDR3 is TGTGCCAGCAGCTCTGGGACAGGGTTCTACGAGCAGTACTTC. This sequence encodes CASSSGTGFYEQYF. The chain has TRBV11-3 and TRBJ2-7, with 9 bases fitting TRBD1. V lost 4 bases to trimming and J lost 3 bases; unmatched junction nucleotides: 4. CDR1 is SGHNT and CDR2 is YENEEA in the germline V gene. The CDR3 loop spans 14 amino acids.

V and J are TRBV27 and TRBJ2-6; D ambiguous. Trimming shortened V by 5 bases and J by 0 bases, and 8 bases separated the two germline ends. Germline loops: CDR1 MNHEY, CDR2 SMNVEV (reference sequence). This CDR3 is built from 15 residues. The CDR3 DNA reads TGTGCCAGCAGTGACGTTAGCTCTGGGGCCAACGTCCTGACTTTC. This encodes CASSDVSSGANVLTF.

This chain connects TRBV2 to TRBJ1-6, with a weak D call TRBD1 (6 bases). Germline CDR1 reads SNHLY; CDR2 reads FYNNEI. The CDR3 runs to 15 residues. V lost 6 bases and J 1 base, leaving 10 bases between the germline ends. For the CDR3, the DNA is TGTGCCAGCAGACTCCAGGGGTCCTATAATTCACCCCTCCACTTT. The encoded protein is CASRLQGSYNSPLHF.

The chain combines TRBV6-6 with TRBJ1-1; tentatively, D is TRBD1 (5 bases). This CDR3 is 15 amino acids long. Germline CDR1 MNHNY, CDR2 SVGAGI (reference sequence). With 6 bases removed from V and 8 bases from J, the gap between germline ends came to 22 bases. CDR3 loop: CASRSGTEGSLEAFF. CDR3 DNA sequence: TGTGCCAGCAGATCCGGGACCGAAGGGTCCTTAGAAGCTTTCTTT.

This chain joins TRBV7-9 and TRBJ2-7; no reliable D call. V was shortened by 1 base and J by 0 bases, with 7 bases between the two germline ends. The CDR3 is 14 residues long. CDR1 and CDR2 (germline): SEHNR, FQNEAQ (reference sequence). The CDR3, as DNA: TGTGCCAGCAGCTTAGGACGGAGCTCCTACGAGCAGTACTTC. Protein sequence: CASSLGRSSYEQYF.

This chain links TRBV11-2 with TRBJ1-1, with D perhaps matching TRBD1 (6 bases). The CDR3 contains 17 residues. V was clipped by 3 bases and J by 5 bases, with 22 bases between them. Germline CDR1 reads SGHAT; CDR2 reads FQNNGV. The CDR3 reads CASSFPLGGSVRTEAFF. DNA of the CDR3: TGTGCCAGCAGCTTTCCCCTCGGGGGCTCCGTGAGAACTGAAGCTTTCTTT.

CDR3 sequence (DNA): TGCGCCAGCAGCTTGGTTCCAGGTAGCAATCAGCCCCAGCATTTT. Translation gives CASSLVPGSNQPQHF. The chain employs TRBV5-1 and TRBJ1-5; no definite D call. The CDR3 totals 15 residues. Germline-derived CDR1 and CDR2 are SGHRS and YFSETQ. The V and J ends lost 0 bases and 0 bases respectively, with 7 bases between them.

V usage is TRBV15 and J usage is TRBJ1-2, with 7 bases lining up with TRBD1. V gave up 3 bases and J gave up 1 base; unmatched junction bases: 8. The CDR3 contains 16 residues. Germline V gives CDR1 LNHNV, CDR2 YYDKDF (reference sequence). CDR3 DNA: TGTGCCACCAGCAGTACCACAGGGGCCCTTAACTATGGCTACACCTTC. Residues: CATSSTTGALNYGYTF.

The chain recombines TRBV10-3 with TRBJ2-1, with 7 bases aligning to TRBD1. Germline values: CDR1 ENHRY, CDR2 SYGVKD. The CDR3 spans 13 residues. The V segment lost 1 base and the J segment 7 bases; nucleotides outside the gene matches: 1. The DNA for the CDR3 is TGTGCCATCAGTGAGTTGACAGGGAATGAGCAGTTCTTC. Its protein is CAISELTGNEQFF.

This clone came up once. The chain recombines TRBV11-3 with TRBJ2-7; 9 bases line up with TRBD1. The CDR3 totals 14 residues. V shed 5 bases and J 3 bases; nucleotides not matched to a gene: 5. The germline gives CDR1 SGHNT, CDR2 YENEEA. CDR3 nucleotides: TGTGCCAGCAGCATCGGGACAGGGATCTACGAGCAGTACTTC. Residues: CASSIGTGIYEQYF.

This chain uses TRBV9 with TRBJ2-7; possibly TRBD2 for D (6 bases). V lost 4 bases and J lost 1, with 21 bases in between. Germline assignment: CDR1 SGDLS and CDR2 YYNGEE. The CDR3 runs to 17 residues. The CDR3 is CASSPRAGGGRSYEQYF. CDR3 nucleotide sequence: TGTGCCAGCAGCCCAAGAGCGGGTGGGGGACGTTCCTACGAGCAGTACTTC.

This chain links TRBV9 with TRBJ1-2; D call uncertain. Germline-derived CDR1 and CDR2 are SGDLS and YYNGEE. The CDR3 is 14 amino acids. V lost 4 bases to trimming and J lost 6 bases, with 16 bases between them. As DNA, the CDR3 is TGTGCCAGCAGCCCGGACCCCTCCGCAGATGGCTACACCTTC. This translates into CASSPDPSADGYTF.

This chain links TRBV6-5 with TRBJ2-6; unclear D gene. The germline CDR1 and CDR2 sequences are MNHEY and SVGAGI. This CDR3 has 16 amino acids. V was clipped by 2 bases and J by 2 bases, with 10 bases between them. CDR3 sequence (DNA): TGTGCCAGCAGTTACCGGCCTGGCGCTGGGGCCAACGTCCTGACTTTC. Its protein is CASSYRPGAGANVLTF.

This chain connects TRBV2 to TRBJ2-1; weak D call: TRBD1 (6 bases). The CDR3 runs 15 residues. V was trimmed by 3 bases and J by 4 bases, leaving 13 bases between them. The germline V gene encodes CDR1 SNHLY and CDR2 FYNNEI. The CDR3: CASSDAGAWYNEQFF. Written as DNA, the CDR3 is TGTGCCAGCAGTGATGCAGGGGCTTGGTACAATGAGCAGTTCTTC.

V usage is TRBV28 and J usage is TRBJ2-7, with 9 bases fitting TRBD2. V gave up 3 bases and J gave up 2 bases; unmatched junction bases: 8. In germline, CDR1 is MDHEN, CDR2 SYDVKM. This CDR3 is 16 amino acids long. CDR3: CASSLVRLAGTYEQYF. DNA of the CDR3: TGTGCCAGCAGTTTGGTCCGGCTAGCGGGAACCTACGAGCAGTACTTC.

The rearrangement uses TRBV27 and TRBJ2-2; 9 bases are shared with TRBD2. Germline loops: CDR1 MNHEY, CDR2 SMNVEV (reference sequence). The CDR3 runs to 19 residues. With 3 bases clipped from V and 3 bases from J, the junction kept 14 bases outside the gene matches. CDR3 region: CASSFLGTREGSDTGELFF. CDR3 nucleotides: TGTGCCAGCAGTTTTCTCGGTACGCGGGAGGGCTCTGACACCGGGGAGCTGTTTTTT.

This chain connects TRBV15 to TRBJ2-7; 13 positions match TRBD2. With V trimmed by 5 bases and J by 4 bases, 5 bases remained unmatched. Per the germline V gene, CDR1 is LNHNV and CDR2 is YYDKDF (reference sequence). CDR3 size: 15 residues. The CDR3, as DNA: TGTGCCACCAGCGCCGGGACTAGCGGGGAGTACGAGCAGTACTTC. Translated, it gives CATSAGTSGEYEQYF.

This clone has a single count. The chain is built from TRBV7-2 and TRBJ2-7, with 8 nucleotides matching TRBD2. Per germline, CDR1 SGHTA and CDR2 FQGNSA. Germline trimming cut 5 bases from V and 0 bases from J; bases unmatched to any gene: 12. This CDR3 has 17 residues. DNA of the CDR3: TGTGCCAGCAGCACCCCATGGGGTCTAGCGGGCTCCTACGAGCAGTACTTC. The encoded protein is CASSTPWGLAGSYEQYF.

A few counts support this clone. The CDR3 bases are TGTGCCAGCAGCTTGAACAGGGAAAATGGCTACACCTTC. This translates into CASSLNRENGYTF. This chain uses TRBV7-9 with TRBJ1-2; D perhaps matches TRBD1 (6 bases). The V and J ends lost 3 bases and 6 bases respectively, with 11 bases between them. Germline values: CDR1 SEHNR, CDR2 FQNEAQ (reference sequence). The CDR3 length is 13 residues. The variable domain in full, completed from reference TRBV7-9 and TRBJ1-2, reads DTGVSQNPRHKITKRGQNVTFRCDPISEHNRLYWYRQTLGQGPEFLTYFQNEAQLEKSRLLSDRFSAERPKGSFSTLEIQRTEQGDSAMYLCASSLNRENGYTFGSGTRLTVV.

V gene TRBV15 combines with J gene TRBJ2-7; 8 bases line up with TRBD1. From germline, CDR1 is LNHNV and CDR2 YYDKDF (reference sequence). This CDR3 region has 15 residues. V trimming: 3 bases; J trimming: 5 bases; junction bases outside the gene matches: 9. As DNA, the CDR3 is TGTGCCACCAGCAGGGATCTGGGACAGGCCAACGAGCAGTACTTC. Translating it yields CATSRDLGQANEQYF.